These 27 T cell receptor beta chains came from one sample sequenced in a study of blood T cell repertoires in COVID-19. Libraries were prepared by immunoSEQ multiplex PCR; TCRdb keeps only in-frame clonotypes and omits some of them. The table records under 250,000 clones, about 90% of them present only once. The sequencing sample was made of peripheral blood. These receptors came from a man in his sixties with COVID-19, enrolled during active disease.

The sample holds a few counts of this clone. The same CDR3 is also encoded by other DNA sequences in this sample. The chain links TRBV5-5 to TRBJ1-1, with D maybe TRBD1 (5 bases). The germline V gene encodes CDR1 SGHKS and CDR2 YYEKEE (reference sequence). V lost 2 bases and J 3 bases, leaving 8 bases between the germline ends. This CDR3 has 13 residues. CDR3 DNA sequence: TGTGCCAGCAGCTTCCAGGGCCACACTGAAGCTTTCTTT. Residues: CASSFQGHTEAFF. The full variable domain, completed using reference TRBV5-5 and TRBJ1-1, is DAGVTQSPTHLIKTRGQQVTLRCSPISGHKSVSWYQQVLGQGPQFIFQYYEKEERGRGNFPDRFSARQFPNYSSELNVNALLLGDSALYLCASSFQGHTEAFFGQGTRLTVV.

The chain employs TRBV9 and TRBJ2-7, with D possibly TRBD2 on 7 matching bases. In germline, CDR1 is SGDLS, CDR2 YYNGEE. CDR3 length equals 12 residues. V was trimmed by 8 bases and J by 6 bases, leaving 15 bases between them. CDR3 coding DNA: TGTGCCAGTGGGAGGGGGTATCGCGAGCAGTACTTC. This codes for CASGRGYREQYF. Full variable domain (missing parts from reference TRBV9 and TRBJ2-7): DSGVTQTPKHLITATGQRVTLRCSPRSGDLSVYWYQQSLDQGLQFLIQYYNGEERAKGNILERFSAQQFPDLHSELNLSSLELGDSALYFCASGRGYREQYFGPGTRLTVT.

This clone occurred many times. V gene TRBV24-1 combines with J gene TRBJ2-1; 7 nucleotides line up with TRBD2. V was clipped by 0 bases and J by 6 bases; unmatched bases: 4. In germline, CDR1 is KGHDR, CDR2 SFDVKD. This CDR3 comprises 15 residues. CDR3 loop: CATSDLPTSRNEQFF. In DNA, the CDR3 is TGTGCCACCAGTGATTTGCCGACTAGCCGCAATGAGCAGTTCTTC.

V and J are TRBV7-9 and TRBJ2-7; 10 positions match TRBD2. Losses at the gene ends were 0 bases for V and 2 bases for J; bases not matched to a gene: 7. Germline CDR1 and CDR2: SEHNR and FQNEAQ (reference sequence). This CDR3 is 17 amino acids long. CDR3 nucleotide sequence: TGTGCCAGCAGCTTAGCCCTAGCGGGAGTTGGCCCCTACGAGCAGTACTTC. This gives the protein CASSLALAGVGPYEQYF. Looking up the rest from reference TRBV7-9 and TRBJ2-7 gives the full variable domain: DTGVSQNPRHKITKRGQNVTFRCDPISEHNRLYWYRQTLGQGPEFLTYFQNEAQLEKSRLLSDRFSAERPKGSFSTLEIQRTEQGDSAMYLCASSLALAGVGPYEQYFGPGTRLTVT.

This clone was picked up one time. The V call is TRBV11-2, the J call TRBJ2-1; D is uncertain. This CDR3 is built from 17 residues. V was shortened by 5 bases and J by 0 bases, with 17 bases between the two germline ends. In germline, CDR1 is SGHAT, CDR2 FQNNGV. The CDR3 bases are TGTGCCAGCAGCGCCCGCCTCGATCCTAGCTCCTACAATGAGCAGTTCTTC. Translation gives CASSARLDPSSYNEQFF.

The chain employs TRBV28 and TRBJ2-7, with D perhaps TRBD2 (5 bases). V was shortened by 10 bases and J by 2 bases, with 18 bases between the two germline ends. In germline, CDR1 is MDHEN, CDR2 SYDVKM. The CDR3 totals 14 residues. The CDR3 region has the DNA TGTGCCATCCAGCCGCATAGCGTACCCTACGAGCAGTACTTC. It codes for CAIQPHSVPYEQYF.

This chain uses TRBV19 with TRBJ1-2, with D perhaps TRBD1 (6 bases). Germline V gives CDR1 LNHDA, CDR2 SQIVND (reference sequence). Trimming took off 7 bases at V and 2 bases at J, with 11 bases between the two ends. The CDR3 sequence is 13 residues long. The CDR3 reads CASTGDRNYGYTF. CDR3 sequence (DNA): TGTGCCAGTACCGGTGACAGGAACTATGGCTACACCTTC.

V usage is TRBV2 and J usage is TRBJ2-7; D remains unclear. This CDR3 is built from 13 residues. V was pared by 1 base and J by 0 bases, with 4 bases between. Germline-derived CDR1 and CDR2 are SNHLY and FYNNEI. The CDR3 protein is CASSEDSSYEQYF. In nucleotides, the CDR3 is TGTGCCAGCAGTGAAGACAGCTCCTACGAGCAGTACTTC.

J is TRBJ2-3 and V is TRBV11-2; 7 bases agree with TRBD1. J was trimmed by 2 bases and V by 4 bases; bases with no gene match: 9. In germline, CDR1 is SGHAT, CDR2 FQNNGV. This CDR3 is 16 amino acids long. CDR3 region: CASSSLTGRATDTQYF. CDR3 DNA: TGTGCCAGCAGCTCCTTGACAGGGCGAGCCACAGATACGCAGTATTTT.

This clone was observed a single time. The chain has TRBV4-1 and TRBJ1-5; 11 nucleotides line up with TRBD1. Germline V gene lookup returns CDR1 MGHRA and CDR2 YSYEKL. The ends lost 2 bases at V and 6 bases at J; junction bases unmatched: 12. CDR3 size: 18 residues. The DNA of the CDR3 is TGCGCCAGCAGCCAATCCTATACCGGGACAGGGGGGAGTCAGCCCCAGCATTTT. Amino acid sequence: CASSQSYTGTGGSQPQHF.

This clone was detected only a few times. The chain has TRBV10-2 and TRBJ2-5; D uncertain. The length of the CDR3 is 12 residues. Germline values: CDR1 WSHSY, CDR2 SAAADI. The V and J ends lost 3 bases and 6 bases respectively, with 8 bases between them. For the CDR3, the DNA is TGCGCCAGCAGTGAACTATCTAAGACCCAGTACTTC. Translating it yields CASSELSKTQYF.

The J gene is TRBJ2-1, the V gene TRBV12-3 or TRBV12-4, with a tentative D call TRBD2 (5 bases). This CDR3 spans 12 amino acids. V dropped 6 bases and J dropped 10 bases, with 13 bases sitting between them. The CDR3 reads CASSQLAYEQFF. As DNA, the CDR3 is TGTGCCAGCAGCCAGCTAGCTTACGAGCAGTTCTTC.

The rearrangement uses TRBV2 and TRBJ2-7; D remains unclear. Germline V gives CDR1 SNHLY, CDR2 FYNNEI. This CDR3 has 14 amino acids. V gave up 2 bases and J gave up 0 bases, with 8 bases separating them. The CDR3 DNA is TGTGCCAGCAGTGAATCTGCCTACTCCTACGAGCAGTACTTC. It specifies CASSESAYSYEQYF.

The chain recombines TRBV7-2 with TRBJ1-1, with 7 positions matching TRBD1. The length of the CDR3 is 16 residues. Germline CDR1 reads SGHTA; CDR2 reads FQGNSA. Losses at the gene ends were 5 bases for V and 0 bases for J; bases not matched to a gene: 9. The CDR3 coding sequence is TGTGCCAGCAGCCCATGGACAGGAGCCATGAACACTGAAGCTTTCTTT. Translation: CASSPWTGAMNTEAFF.

This rearrangement joins TRBV7-9 to TRBJ1-5, with D possibly TRBD1 on 6 matching bases. The CDR3 contains 17 residues. In germline, CDR1 is SEHNR, CDR2 FQNEAQ (reference sequence). V was clipped by 0 bases and J by 4 bases, with 16 bases between them. The CDR3 nucleotides read TGTGCCAGCAGCTTAGCCAATCTTGGACAGAGTAATCAGCCCCAGCATTTT. Residues: CASSLANLGQSNQPQHF. The full variable domain, completed using reference TRBV7-9 and TRBJ1-5, is DTGVSQNPRHKITKRGQNVTFRCDPISEHNRLYWYRQTLGQGPEFLTYFQNEAQLEKSRLLSDRFSAERPKGSFSTLEIQRTEQGDSAMYLCASSLANLGQSNQPQHFGDGTRLSIL.

V and J are TRBV30 and TRBJ2-3, with TRBD2 matching over 8 bases. CDR3 length: 14 residues. V shed 1 base and J 7 bases; nucleotides not matched to a gene: 7. Germline loops: CDR1 GTSNPN, CDR2 SVGIG (reference sequence). This CDR3 is CAWSASGSGYTQYF. The CDR3 DNA sequence: TGTGCCTGGAGTGCGAGCGGGAGTGGGTATACGCAGTATTTT.

The rearrangement links TRBV13 to TRBJ2-7; 7 positions match TRBD2. The germline gives CDR1 PRHDT, CDR2 FYEKMQ (reference sequence). V lost 5 bases to trimming and J lost 2 bases; unmatched junction nucleotides: 9. The CDR3 covers 15 residues. CDR3 DNA: TGTGCCAGCAGCCGTGATATAGCGGGCCCCTACGAGCAGTACTTC. It specifies CASSRDIAGPYEQYF.

This clone was counted only a few times. This chain uses TRBV10-3 with TRBJ2-1; D is perhaps TRBD2 (6 bases). This CDR3 comprises 14 residues. Germline CDR1 ENHRY, CDR2 SYGVKD. Trimming cost V 3 bases and J 9 bases, with 15 bases left between them. The CDR3 spells CAISDGLTEGEQFF. In DNA, the CDR3 is TGTGCCATCAGTGACGGACTAACGGAGGGTGAGCAGTTCTTC.

V usage is TRBV6-4 and J usage is TRBJ2-3; TRBD1 matches at 8 bases. After removal of 0 bases from V and 6 bases from J, the junction contained 17 bases not matched to a gene. CDR1 is MRHNA, CDR2 SNTAGT, per germline. This CDR3 is 19 amino acids long. In DNA, the CDR3 is TGTGCCAGCAGTGACTCGTTGCTTAGGGACAGGACCAATTCGGATACGCAGTATTTT. This translates into CASSDSLLRDRTNSDTQYF.

This chain joins TRBV18 and TRBJ2-1; maybe TRBD2 (6 bases). Per the germline V gene, CDR1 is KGHSH and CDR2 is LQKENI. This CDR3 has 12 residues. V was trimmed by 5 bases and J by 9 bases, leaving 11 bases between them. The CDR3 DNA reads TGTGCCAGCTCAACCCAGGGAGGTGAGCAGTTCTTC. This translates into CASSTQGGEQFF.

The DNA for the CDR3 is TGTGCCATCAGGGGGACTAGCGGGAGATCCTACAATGAGCAGTTCTTC. It translates to CAIRGTSGRSYNEQFF. The chain has TRBV10-3 and TRBJ2-1, with 14 bases matching TRBD2. CDR1 ENHRY and CDR2 SYGVKD come from the germline V gene. The CDR3 is made up of 16 amino acids. The V segment lost 6 bases and the J segment 1 base; nucleotides outside the gene matches: 2.

The table lists this clone with a few counts. This sequence joins TRBV5-1 and TRBJ2-7; a possible D gene is TRBD1 (6 bases). Trimming removed 4 bases from V and 0 bases from J, with 11 bases in between. In germline, CDR1 is SGHRS, CDR2 YFSETQ. The CDR3 is 14 amino acids. CDR3 in DNA: TGCGCCAGCAGCACGCCGGACAGCTCCTACGAGCAGTACTTC. Residues: CASSTPDSSYEQYF.

The chain employs TRBV28 and TRBJ2-5, with 14 bases identical to TRBD2. Germline V CDR1 and CDR2: MDHEN, SYDVKM. V shed 2 bases, J shed 4 bases, and the junction held 9 bases outside the gene matches. This CDR3 comprises 18 residues. DNA for the CDR3: TGTGCCAGCAGTTTAACCCCCGGGACTAGCGGGAGTAGAGAGACCCAGTACTTC. This gives the protein CASSLTPGTSGSRETQYF.

The chain couples TRBV11-2 to TRBJ1-3; D might be TRBD1 (5 bases). This CDR3 spans 15 amino acids. Germline V CDR1 and CDR2: SGHAT, FQNNGV. V was pared by 5 bases and J by 0 bases, with 11 bases between. The CDR3, as DNA: TGTGCCAGCAGCCTAAGACAGAACTCTGGAAACACCATATATTTT. Protein sequence: CASSLRQNSGNTIYF.

The V gene is TRBV7-2, the J gene TRBJ2-7; maybe TRBD2 (6 bases). This CDR3 contains 15 residues. Trimming cost V 3 bases and J 6 bases, with 18 bases left between them. Germline lookup yields CDR1 SGHTA and CDR2 FQGNSA. This CDR3 is CASSFRGGELGEQYF. In DNA form, the CDR3 reads TGTGCCAGCAGCTTCAGAGGCGGGGAGTTGGGCGAGCAGTACTTC.

The chain couples TRBV28 to TRBJ2-5; D gene unclear. The germline V gene has CDR1 MDHEN and CDR2 SYDVKM. This CDR3 spans 12 amino acids. Trimming took 5 bases from V and 7 from J, leaving 11 bases between them. As DNA, the CDR3 is TGTGCCAGCAGTCCGACTGTAGGGACCCAGTACTTC. This gives the protein CASSPTVGTQYF.

V usage is TRBV19 and J usage is TRBJ2-7; D is perhaps TRBD2 (6 bases). V was shortened by 3 bases and J by 4 bases, with 16 bases between the two germline ends. Germline loops: CDR1 LNHDA, CDR2 SQIVND (reference sequence). This CDR3 region has 15 residues. CDR3 region: CASSIGDSLSYEQYF. DNA for the CDR3: TGTGCCAGTAGTATCGGGGACTCCTTGTCTTACGAGCAGTACTTC.